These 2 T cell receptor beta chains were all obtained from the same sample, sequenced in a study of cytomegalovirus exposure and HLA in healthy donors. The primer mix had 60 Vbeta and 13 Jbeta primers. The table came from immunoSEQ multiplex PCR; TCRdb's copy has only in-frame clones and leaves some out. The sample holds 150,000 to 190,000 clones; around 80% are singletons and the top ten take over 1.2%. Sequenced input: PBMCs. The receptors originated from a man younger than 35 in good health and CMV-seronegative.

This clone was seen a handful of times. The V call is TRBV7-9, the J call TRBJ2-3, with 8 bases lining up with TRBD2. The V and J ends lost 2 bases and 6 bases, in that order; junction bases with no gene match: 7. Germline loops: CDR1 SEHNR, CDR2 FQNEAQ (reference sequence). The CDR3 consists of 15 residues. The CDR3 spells CASSLRRGGRDTQYF. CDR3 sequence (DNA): TGTGCCAGCAGCTTAAGGCGGGGCGGGAGGGATACGCAGTATTTT.

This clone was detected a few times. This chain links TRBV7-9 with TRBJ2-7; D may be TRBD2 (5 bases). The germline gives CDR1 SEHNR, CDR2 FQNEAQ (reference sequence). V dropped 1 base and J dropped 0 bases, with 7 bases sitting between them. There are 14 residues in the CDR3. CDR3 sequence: CASSLVGNSYEQYF. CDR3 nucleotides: TGTGCCAGCAGCTTAGTCGGGAACTCCTACGAGCAGTACTTC. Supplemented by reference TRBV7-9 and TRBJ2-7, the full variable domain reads DTGVSQNPRHKITKRGQNVTFRCDPISEHNRLYWYRQTLGQGPEFLTYFQNEAQLEKSRLLSDRFSAERPKGSFSTLEIQRTEQGDSAMYLCASSLVGNSYEQYFGPGTRLTVT.